The 8 T cell receptor beta chains below were found in one sample sequenced in a study of shared clonotypes between healthy human individuals. Clones were sequenced by immunoSEQ multiplex PCR, and TCRdb holds only the in-frame ones, with some missing. The sample gives some 900,000 clones, about 80% of which show up once; roughly 1.5% is in the top ten. Specimen: memory CD4+ T cells sorted from blood. Regarding subset: CD45RA-negative fraction. The source is a man younger than 35 in good health.

The genes are TRBV5-1 and TRBJ2-1; the D gene could be TRBD1 or TRBD2 (5 bases each). The CDR3 sequence is 15 residues long. Germline CDR1 is SGHRS and CDR2 is YFSETQ. V lost 1 base to trimming and J lost 6 bases, with 14 bases between them. Written as DNA, the CDR3 is TGCGCCAGCAGCTTGAGTGGGACCCTCACCAATGAGCAGTTCTTC. This codes for CASSLSGTLTNEQFF.

The sample holds a few counts of this clone. The chain has TRBV28 and TRBJ2-3; the match to TRBD2 covers 9 bases. The CDR3 is 13 residues long. The germline V gene has CDR1 MDHEN and CDR2 SYDVKM. J was trimmed by 8 bases and V by 4 bases; bases with no gene match: 4. Here the CDR3 DNA reads TGTGCCAGCAGTTGGACTAGCGTGGGTACGCAGTATTTT. As protein: CASSWTSVGTQYF.

The rearrangement joins TRBV11-2 to TRBJ2-2; 11 bases are shared with TRBD2. The germline V gene encodes CDR1 SGHAT and CDR2 FQNNGV. CDR3 length equals 20 residues. V lost 0 bases, J lost 6 bases, and 15 bases stayed unmatched. Here the CDR3 reads CASSLEVVYGTSGRSGELFF. CDR3 bases: TGTGCCAGCAGCTTAGAAGTGGTTTATGGAACTAGCGGGAGATCCGGGGAGCTGTTTTTT.

The gene calls are TRBV10-3 and TRBJ2-7, with 10 bases aligning to TRBD1. CDR1 ENHRY and CDR2 SYGVKD come from the germline V gene. Trimming took 10 bases from V and 3 from J; bases not matched to a gene: 9. The CDR3 consists of 14 residues. Here the CDR3 reads CATIRDRGLYEQYF. Here the CDR3 DNA reads TGTGCCACAATCCGGGACAGGGGACTCTACGAGCAGTACTTC.

The chain joins TRBV30 to TRBJ1-6; 10 nucleotides align to TRBD1. This CDR3 contains 16 residues. The V and J ends lost 3 bases and 7 bases, in that order; junction bases with no gene match: 9. The germline V gene has CDR1 GTSNPN and CDR2 SVGIG (reference sequence). As DNA, the CDR3 is TGTGCCTGGAGCGAACACCGGACAGGGGGGAATTCACCCCTCCACTTT. Encoded protein: CAWSEHRTGGNSPLHF.

The chain links TRBV6-1 to TRBJ2-3, with a tentative D call TRBD2 (6 bases). With 4 bases removed from V and 0 bases from J, the gap between germline ends came to 11 bases. The CDR3 covers 15 residues. Germline CDR1 reads MNHNS; CDR2 reads SASEGT. The CDR3 nucleotides are TGTGCCAGCAGTGCCCTGGGACTCAGCACAGATACGCAGTATTTT. Protein sequence: CASSALGLSTDTQYF.

Turning to this clone: This same CDR3 is encoded by further DNA sequences in the sample. The chain uses TRBV7-2 and TRBJ2-7; D gene ambiguous. Germline loops: CDR1 SGHTA, CDR2 FQGNSA. Deletions cut 6 bases from V and 0 bases from J, with 6 bases between. The CDR3 has 12 residues. CDR3 in DNA: TGTGCCAGCAGTCCGAGCTCCTACGAGCAGTACTTC. This encodes CASSPSSYEQYF.

The chain uses TRBV2 and TRBJ1-1, with 7 bases that match TRBD1. This CDR3 has 14 amino acids. Trimming took 6 bases from V and 3 from J; bases not matched to a gene: 7. Germline CDR1 reads SNHLY; CDR2 reads FYNNEI. The CDR3, as DNA: TGTGCCAGCAGGGGGGACAGTCCGTACACTGAAGCTTTCTTT. Its protein is CASRGDSPYTEAFF.